This T cell receptor beta chain was recovered during a study of blood T cell repertoires in COVID-19. Whole-study context: PBMCs, B-cell-depleted T cells, or T cells provided the cDNA or gDNA that made up the material.

Only in-frame clones appear in the TCRdb table, and some are missing; sequencing was by immunoSEQ multiplex PCR. This sample yields 30,000 to 40,000 clones, of which 85% to 90% are seen a single time; around 5% belongs to the top ten. This CDR3 has 14 amino acids. Trimming shortened V by 5 bases and J by 8 bases, and 17 bases separated the two germline ends. Germline CDR1 and CDR2: MDHEN and SYDVKM. The receptor was isolated from a woman between 65 and 79 years old with active COVID-19. Source material: peripheral blood. J is TRBJ2-3 and V is TRBV28; D not resolved. Written as DNA, the CDR3 is TGTGCCAGCAGTACAGACGCCCTCGTACTTACGCAGTATTTT. As protein: CASSTDALVLTQYF. Full variable domain (outside the CDR3, taken from reference TRBV28 and TRBJ2-3): DVKVTQSSRYLVKRTGEKVFLECVQDMDHENMFWYRQDPGLGLRLIYFSYDVKMKEKGDIPEGYSVSREKKERFSLILESASTNQTSMYLCASSTDALVLTQYFGPGTRLTVL.